These 12 T cell receptor beta chains came from one sample sequenced in a study of OX40 agonist ivuxolimab in advanced cancers. Libraries were built with the immunoSEQ multiplex PCR assay. In TCRdb, the immuneACCESS table is reduced to in-frame sequences with V and J assigned. These tables do not hold every clone; where another copy was compared, an unresolved V gene accounts for under half, and the others remain unexplained. The sample yields tens of thousands of clones; about 80% were counted once. Clones ranked in the top ten supply 11% of the sample. The specimen was CD4+ or CD8+ T cells sorted from blood, collected in a trial of the OX40 agonist ivuxolimab. These receptor sequences come from an adult with an advanced solid tumor such as melanoma, head and neck, liver or kidney cancer.

The V call is TRBV5-5, the J call TRBJ1-4; tentative D call: TRBD1 (5 bases). This CDR3 has 14 amino acids. Germline V gives CDR1 SGHKS, CDR2 YYEKEE (reference sequence). V lost 10 bases, J lost 5 bases, and 18 bases lay in between. The CDR3 nucleotides read TGTGCCTCTCGGGGGGAGCAGGCAAATGAAAAACTGTTTTTT. Its protein is CASRGEQANEKLFF.

The genes are TRBV9 and TRBJ1-1; no definite D call. CDR1 and CDR2 (germline): SGDLS, YYNGEE. This CDR3 contains 13 residues. Trimming stripped 4 bases from V and 0 bases from J, with 7 bases between. The CDR3 nucleotides are TGTGCCAGCAGCCCTTTTTTGAACACTGAAGCTTTCTTT. Protein sequence: CASSPFLNTEAFF.

The V gene is TRBV5-4, the J gene TRBJ2-7; 8 nucleotides match TRBD2. The CDR3 loop spans 15 amino acids. Germline CDR1 and CDR2: SGHNT and YYREEE (reference sequence). Trimming cost V 4 bases and J 1 base; bases outside gene matches: 7. The CDR3 is CASSLERGSSYEQYF. In DNA, the CDR3 is TGTGCCAGCAGCCTGGAGCGGGGGTCGTCCTACGAGCAGTACTTC.

The V gene is TRBV11-3, the J gene TRBJ1-1; tentatively, D is TRBD1 (6 bases). Germline values: CDR1 SGHNT, CDR2 YENEEA. This CDR3 has 15 residues. V lost 1 base and J 4 bases, leaving 13 bases between the germline ends. The CDR3 DNA reads as TGTGCCAGCAGCTTAGGGGCGGGGGCGCCCACTGAAGCTTTCTTT. Protein: CASSLGAGAPTEAFF.

The chain is built from TRBV16 and TRBJ2-1; D is uncertain. The CDR3 runs to 16 residues. Trimming removed 0 bases at V and 7 bases at J, with 16 bases between. CDR1 and CDR2 (germline): KGHSY, FQNENV. The CDR3 sequence is CASSQSTGNTPNEQFF. The CDR3 DNA is TGTGCCAGCAGCCAATCCACCGGAAACACACCAAATGAGCAGTTCTTC.

The chain combines TRBV18 with TRBJ1-1; D possibly corresponds to TRBD1 (5 bases). Trimming took 3 bases from V and 1 from J, leaving 15 bases between them. In germline, CDR1 is KGHSH, CDR2 LQKENI. CDR3 length: 16 residues. CDR3: CASSPIFRDPNTEAFF. As DNA, the CDR3 is TGTGCCAGCTCACCGATATTCAGGGACCCGAACACTGAAGCTTTCTTT.

The chain employs TRBV7-9 and TRBJ2-1; TRBD2 might be the D (6 bases). Germline CDR1 and CDR2: SEHNR and FQNEAQ (reference sequence). The length of the CDR3 is 17 residues. V lost 2 bases and J lost 4, with 18 bases in between. This chain's CDR3 is CASSLIGGETPYNEQFF. Here the CDR3 DNA reads TGTGCCAGCAGCTTAATTGGCGGGGAGACGCCTTACAATGAGCAGTTCTTC.

This chain links TRBV6-5 with TRBJ2-7; D could derive from TRBD1 or TRBD2 (6 bases each). Deletions cut 8 bases from V and 0 bases from J, with 11 bases between. CDR3 length equals 13 residues. Per the germline V gene, CDR1 is MNHEY and CDR2 is SVGAGI. CDR3 amino acids: CASEGGSSYEQYF. The CDR3 bases are TGTGCCAGCGAAGGGGGGAGCTCCTACGAGCAGTACTTC.

This clone was counted once. One end of the junction is discordant with germline, which a read error may explain. Here the CDR3 reads CASSEGDSPLEYEQYF. The CDR3, as DNA: TGTGCCAGCAGCGAAGGGGACAGCCCTCTTGAGTACGAGCAGTACTTC. The chain recombines TRBV2 with TRBJ2-7; 7 nucleotides line up with TRBD1. Germline lookup yields CDR1 SNHLY and CDR2 FYNNEI. The CDR3 length is 16 residues. Variable domain in full (rest from reference TRBV2 and TRBJ2-7): EPEVTQTPSHQVTQMGQEVILRCVPISNHLYFYWYRQILGQKVEFLVSFYNNEISEKSEIFDDQFSVERPDGSNFTLKIRSTKLEDSAMYFCASSEGDSPLEYEQYFGPGTRLTVT.

The V call is TRBV5-6, the J call TRBJ2-7; D might be TRBD2 (6 bases). V lost 6 bases, J lost 3 bases, and 19 bases lay in between. This CDR3 has 15 residues. Germline lookup yields CDR1 SGHDT and CDR2 YYEEEE. CDR3: CASTLEMGLNYEQYF. CDR3 DNA: TGTGCCAGCACTCTGGAGATGGGACTTAACTACGAGCAGTACTTC.

The chain recombines TRBV12-5 with TRBJ2-7; no clear D. Germline values: CDR1 LGHNT, CDR2 FRNRAP. The length of the CDR3 is 12 residues. V lost 1 base to trimming and J lost 3 bases, with 4 bases between them. In DNA form, the CDR3 reads TGTGCTAGTGGTTTGGGGGGCTACGAGCAGTACTTC. Residues: CASGLGGYEQYF. Drawing the rest from reference TRBV12-5 and TRBJ2-7, the complete variable domain is DARVTQTPRHKVTEMGQEVTMRCQPILGHNTVFWYRQTMMQGLELLAYFRNRAPLDDSGMPKDRFSAEMPDATLATLKIQPSEPRDSAVYFCASGLGGYEQYFGPGTRLTVT.

V gene TRBV10-3 combines with J gene TRBJ2-3; TRBD2 matches 7 bases. This CDR3 comprises 17 residues. Germline-derived CDR1 and CDR2 are ENHRY and SYGVKD. V shed 2 bases and J 2 bases; nucleotides not matched to a gene: 10. The CDR3 here is CAISEGGDYDFTDTQYF. CDR3 bases: TGTGCCATCAGTGAGGGCGGGGACTACGACTTCACAGATACGCAGTATTTT.